This T cell receptor (beta chain) was recovered during a study of blood T cell repertoires in COVID-19. Study context: Acute and convalescent COVID-19 specimens originated in the United States, Italy and Spain. Sources were T cells, B-cell-depleted T cells, or PBMCs; the material itself was cDNA or gDNA.

Authors' methods: Scientists estimated how many nucleated cells there were by amplifying reference gene primers. Assay: immunoSEQ multiplex PCR; the TCRdb copy retains only in-frame clones and omits some. Clone size and the V and J calls come from that table; the DNA yielded D and trimming. In the table there are about 88,000 clones, 70% to 90% of which are singletons. Germline CDR1 SGHRS, CDR2 YFSETQ. The germline V and J ends were trimmed by 3 bases and 2 bases, with 8 bases remaining between them. This CDR3 is 14 amino acids long. The V gene is TRBV5-1, the J gene TRBJ1-4; possible D gene TRBD1, 5 bases. This sequence was found in a woman in her seventies with acute or convalescent COVID-19. The sample consisted of peripheral blood. CDR3 coding DNA: TGCGCCAGCAGCTGGGGGAGGACTAATGAAAAACTGTTTTTT. As protein: CASSWGRTNEKLFF.